This TCR beta chain originates from a study of control samples from healthy donors and cancer patients. The CDR3 has 16 amino acids. Germline CDR1 is MNHEY and CDR2 is SVGEGT. J gave up 1 base and V 2 bases, and 8 bases lay outside the gene matches. Some clones are missing from TCRdb's copy, which holds only in-frame ones; the method was immunoSEQ multiplex PCR. Among about 49,000 clones listed, 65% to 90% were seen once. The chain uses TRBV6-2 or TRBV6-3 and TRBJ2-7; 7 bases align to TRBD1. The clonotype comes from a woman between 45 and 65 years old with lung cancer. Material for sequencing was PBMCs. This CDR3 reads CASSYMPGQSSYEQYF. The CDR3 DNA sequence: TGTGCCAGCAGTTACATGCCGGGACAGTCTTCCTACGAGCAGTACTTC.